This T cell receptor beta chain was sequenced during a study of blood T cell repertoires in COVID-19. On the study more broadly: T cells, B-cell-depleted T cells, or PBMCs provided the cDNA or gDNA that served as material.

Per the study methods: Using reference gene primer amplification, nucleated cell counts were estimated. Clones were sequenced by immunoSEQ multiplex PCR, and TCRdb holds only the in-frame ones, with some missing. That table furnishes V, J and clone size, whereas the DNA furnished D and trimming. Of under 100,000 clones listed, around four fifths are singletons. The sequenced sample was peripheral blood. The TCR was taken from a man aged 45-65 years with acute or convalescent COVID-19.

CDR3 bases: TGTGCCAGCAGCCTCCCCCTGGAGGAGACCCAGTACTTC. It encodes CASSLPLEETQYF. V usage is TRBV7-9 and J usage is TRBJ2-5; D unresolved. Germline CDR1 is SEHNR and CDR2 is FQNEAQ (reference sequence). This CDR3 contains 13 residues. Trimming took 5 bases from V and 5 from J, leaving 12 bases between them.